This T cell receptor beta chain appears in the sequencing data of a study of shared clonotypes between healthy human individuals. This CDR3 has 18 amino acids. CDR1 and CDR2 from the germline V gene are KGHSH and LQKENI. With V trimmed by 6 bases and J by 1 base, 15 bases remained unmatched. Genomic DNA belonging to each subset was distributed in equal measure over several immunoSEQ plates. The table came from immunoSEQ multiplex PCR; TCRdb's copy has only in-frame clones and leaves some out. The repertoire holds about 980,000 clones, with around 80% as singletons. The specimen sequenced was memory CD4+ T cells sorted from blood. The subset denotes: CD45RA-negative fraction. The genes are TRBV18 and TRBJ2-1, with 7 positions matching TRBD2. The sequence was collected from a man aged 18 to 35 in good health. The CDR3 protein is CASSPQSGLVSSYNEQFF. CDR3 nucleotides: TGTGCCAGCTCGCCTCAGTCCGGACTAGTGTCTTCCTACAATGAGCAGTTCTTC.